This passage covers 28 T cell receptor beta chains from one sample sequenced in a study of shared clonotypes between healthy human individuals. The data were produced by immunoSEQ multiplex PCR, yet TCRdb's version contains in-frame clones alone and is incomplete. Altogether millions of clones are present, roughly 92% being singletons, with the ten largest covering around 0.15%. The sequenced sample was naive CD4+ T cells sorted from blood. The subset was: CD45RA+ positively selected. These receptors were obtained from a man aged 18 to 30 in good health.

This chain joins TRBV6-6 and TRBJ2-7; D ambiguous. V lost 0 bases and J lost 7, with 4 bases in between. Germline CDR1 reads MNHNY; CDR2 reads SVGAGI (reference sequence). The length of the CDR3 is 11 residues. CDR3 amino acids: CASSYSREQYF. The CDR3 bases are TGTGCCAGCAGTTACTCGAGGGAGCAGTACTTC.

The chain carries TRBV28 and TRBJ1-1; D unclear. CDR1 is MDHEN, CDR2 SYDVKM, per germline. Deletions cut 0 bases from V and 8 bases from J, with 4 bases between. The CDR3 covers 11 residues. DNA for the CDR3: TGTGCCAGCAGTTTATGGACAGAAGCTTTCTTT. Translated: CASSLWTEAFF.

Remarks on this clone: A junction boundary mismatches the germline segment, possibly from a read error. The V and J genes are TRBV5-6 and TRBJ1-1, with unresolved D. In germline, CDR1 is SGHDT, CDR2 YYEEEE. The CDR3 totals 13 residues. The CDR3 reads CASSLDRNSEAFF. For the CDR3, the DNA is TGTGCCAGCAGCTTGGACCGGAACTCTGAAGCTTTCTTT. The entire variable domain, with the rest obtained from reference TRBV5-6 and TRBJ1-1, is as follows: DAGVTQSPTHLIKTRGQQVTLRCSPKSGHDTVSWYQQALGQGPQFIFQYYEEEERQRGNFPDRFSGHQFPNYSSELNVNALLLGDSALYLCASSLDRNSEAFFGQGTRLTVV.

This chain connects TRBV18 to TRBJ2-3; TRBD2 matches at 12 bases. J gave up 1 base and V 1 base, and 0 bases lay outside the gene matches. This CDR3 has 16 residues. Germline assignment: CDR1 KGHSH and CDR2 LQKENI. The CDR3 reads CASSPRTSGGTDTQYF. CDR3 in DNA: TGTGCCAGCTCACCACGGACTAGCGGGGGCACAGATACGCAGTATTTT.

The chain uses TRBV7-2 and TRBJ2-7; D unresolved. Germline V gene sequence: CDR1 SGHTA, CDR2 FQGNSA. Trimming took off 5 bases at V and 2 bases at J, with 19 bases between the two ends. The CDR3 covers 16 residues. CDR3 amino acids: CASSPAVSSGTYEQYF. In DNA, the CDR3 is TGTGCCAGCAGCCCCGCGGTCTCCTCTGGGACCTACGAGCAGTACTTC.

The chain carries TRBV6-5 and TRBJ1-4; TRBD1 aligns across 10 bases. Unmatched junction bases numbered 1, after V lost 4 bases and J lost 8 bases. The CDR3 spans 13 residues. CDR1 MNHEY and CDR2 SVGAGI come from the germline V gene. In DNA form, the CDR3 reads TGTGCCAGCAGTTGGACAGGGGGAGAAAAACTGTTTTTT. Its translation is CASSWTGGEKLFF.

The chain is built from TRBV20-1 and TRBJ1-2; TRBD1 is a possible D gene (5 bases). The CDR3 spans 11 residues. Germline-derived CDR1 and CDR2 are DFQATT and SNEGSKA (reference sequence). V shed 1 base and J shed 8 bases, with 8 bases lying between them. The CDR3 region is CSARVGGGYTF. For the CDR3, the DNA is TGCAGTGCTAGAGTGGGGGGAGGCTACACCTTC.

The CDR3 DNA sequence: TGTGCCAGCAATACTATAGCGGGTAAAGAGACCCAGTACTTC. Translated, it gives CASNTIAGKETQYF. The chain employs TRBV2 and TRBJ2-5, with 7 bases that match TRBD2. V lost 7 bases and J lost 3; bases outside the gene matches: 8. CDR1 and CDR2 (germline): SNHLY, FYNNEI. The CDR3 extends over 14 amino acids.

The chain employs TRBV2 and TRBJ2-1; tentatively, D is TRBD1 or TRBD2 (5 bases each). The CDR3 is made up of 14 amino acids. Deletions cut 10 bases from V and 1 base from J, with 14 bases between. Germline CDR1 is SNHLY and CDR2 is FYNNEI. The CDR3 is CANKMGPSYNEQFF. The CDR3 DNA follows: TGTGCCAACAAGATGGGACCGTCCTACAATGAGCAGTTCTTC.

This chain joins TRBV25-1 and TRBJ2-3; tentative D call: TRBD1 (6 bases). Germline V lookup: CDR1 MGHDK, CDR2 SYGVNS. Between the trimmed V and J ends, which lost 5 bases and 13 bases, there was a span of 19 bases. The CDR3 runs to 13 residues. CDR3 DNA: TGTGCCAGCAGTCCGACTGACAGGCCCTTGGAGTATTTT. It codes for CASSPTDRPLEYF.

V and J are TRBV18 and TRBJ1-4; D remains ambiguous. Germline V gives CDR1 KGHSH, CDR2 LQKENI. V lost 3 bases and J 1 base, leaving 18 bases between the germline ends. The CDR3 runs 18 residues. CDR3 nucleotides: TGTGCCAGCTCACCCCAGTACGATTTCGGTGGAACTAATGAAAAACTGTTTTTT. Translation gives CASSPQYDFGGTNEKLFF.

The chain carries TRBV5-4 and TRBJ2-2; tentative D call: TRBD2 (5 bases). CDR1 and CDR2 (germline): SGHNT, YYREEE (reference sequence). This CDR3 has 15 residues. The V end lost 1 base, the J end lost 3 bases, and 10 bases lay between the germline ends. Here the CDR3 reads CASSLPSSDTGELFF. As DNA, the CDR3 is TGTGCCAGCAGCTTGCCTAGCTCGGACACCGGGGAGCTGTTTTTT.

The J gene is TRBJ2-1, the V gene TRBV19; 7 nucleotides line up with TRBD1. CDR3 size: 16 residues. Trimming removed 0 bases from V and 4 bases from J; junction bases left unmatched: 6. The germline V gene has CDR1 LNHDA and CDR2 SQIVND (reference sequence). CDR3 coding DNA: TGTGCCAGTAGTATAGACTGGGGGACAGAATACAATGAGCAGTTCTTC. This encodes CASSIDWGTEYNEQFF. Together with reference TRBV19 and TRBJ2-1, the CDR3 gives the full variable domain: DGGITQSPKYLFRKEGQNVTLSCEQNLNHDAMYWYRQDPGQGLRLIYYSQIVNDFQKGDIAEGYSVSREKKESFPLTVTSAQKNPTAFYLCASSIDWGTEYNEQFFGPGTRLTVL.

The rearrangement joins TRBV6-1 to TRBJ1-2, with TRBD1 matching 9 bases. Germline CDR1 and CDR2: MNHNS and SASEGT. V trimming: 6 bases; J trimming: 6 bases; junction bases outside the gene matches: 8. CDR3 length: 14 residues. The CDR3 loop reads CASRVPGQGNGYTF. CDR3 sequence (DNA): TGTGCCAGCAGGGTACCGGGACAGGGTAATGGCTACACCTTC.

This chain joins TRBV25-1 and TRBJ2-5, with D unresolved. Germline V gene data show CDR1 as MGHDK and CDR2 as SYGVNS. This CDR3 is 17 amino acids long. V shed 2 bases and J shed 1 base, with 17 bases lying between them. This CDR3 reads CASSEGWAMASQETQYF. The CDR3 DNA follows: TGTGCCAGCAGTGAAGGATGGGCGATGGCAAGCCAAGAGACCCAGTACTTC. The complete variable domain, with remaining parts taken from reference TRBV25-1 and TRBJ2-5, reads EADIYQTPRYLVIGTGKKITLECSQTMGHDKMYWYQQDPGMELHLIHYSYGVNSTEKGDLSSESTVSRIRTEHFPLTLESARPSHTSQYLCASSEGWAMASQETQYFGPGTRLLVL.

The CDR3 DNA is TGTGCCATCATGGAGGGGACAGCTAACTATGGCTACACCTTC. This gives the protein CAIMEGTANYGYTF. The chain couples TRBV10-3 to TRBJ1-2; 7 positions match TRBD1. After removal of 7 bases from V and 0 bases from J, the junction contained 5 bases not matched to a gene. CDR1 is ENHRY and CDR2 is SYGVKD in the germline V gene. The CDR3 is made up of 14 amino acids.

This clone was seen a single time. The chain carries TRBV9 and TRBJ2-2; tentative D call: TRBD1 (5 bases). Germline assignment: CDR1 SGDLS and CDR2 YYNGEE. V gave up 0 bases and J gave up 0 bases, with 12 bases separating them. This CDR3 is 17 amino acids long. The CDR3, as DNA: TGTGCCAGCAGCGTAGATAAGGGGTGGGCGAACACCGGGGAGCTGTTTTTT. Its protein is CASSVDKGWANTGELFF. Supplemented by reference TRBV9 and TRBJ2-2, the full variable domain reads DSGVTQTPKHLITATGQRVTLRCSPRSGDLSVYWYQQSLDQGLQFLIQYYNGEERAKGNILERFSAQQFPDLHSELNLSSLELGDSALYFCASSVDKGWANTGELFFGEGSRLTVL.

CDR3 region: CASSLGEFSTDTQYF. The DNA for the CDR3 is TGCGCCAGCAGCTTAGGCGAGTTTAGCACAGATACGCAGTATTTT. The chain uses TRBV5-1 and TRBJ2-3, with D unresolved. The germline V and J ends were trimmed by 2 bases and 0 bases, with 10 bases remaining between them. Germline CDR1 and CDR2: SGHRS and YFSETQ. CDR3 length equals 15 residues.

The chain combines TRBV7-8 with TRBJ2-5; D possibly uses TRBD1 or TRBD2 (6 bases each). Germline V CDR1 and CDR2: SGHVS, FQNEAQ. This CDR3 has 13 amino acids. The CDR3, as DNA: TGTGCTACCGCCCCTGGGGGGCGGGAGACCCAGTACTTC. Residues: CATAPGGRETQYF.

The chain uses TRBV5-1 and TRBJ2-3, with D unresolved. The V end was cut by 0 bases, the J end by 6 bases, with 14 bases between. CDR1 SGHRS and CDR2 YFSETQ come from the germline V gene. This CDR3 contains 15 residues. The CDR3 DNA follows: TGCGCCAGCAGCTTGGCGATGGGTGTGGGGGATACGCAGTATTTT. Residues: CASSLAMGVGDTQYF.

The chain uses TRBV6-1 and TRBJ1-2; D uncertain. From germline, CDR1 is MNHNS and CDR2 SASEGT. CDR3 length: 11 amino acids. V lost 11 bases, J lost 5 bases, and 12 bases lay in between. DNA of the CDR3: TGTGCCGCGGATGGGTGGTATGGCTACACCTTC. It codes for CAADGWYGYTF.

In its sample, this clone was seen a few times. V usage is TRBV19 and J usage is TRBJ1-2, with 12 nucleotides matching TRBD1. This CDR3 region has 14 residues. From germline, CDR1 is LNHDA and CDR2 SQIVND (reference sequence). J lost 7 bases, V lost 5 bases, and 5 bases had no gene match. This chain's CDR3 is CASSRPGQGAGYTF. The CDR3 nucleotides are TGTGCCAGTAGTCGACCGGGACAGGGGGCTGGCTACACCTTC.

This sequence joins TRBV7-8 and TRBJ2-7, with D possibly being TRBD2 (6 bases). Germline V gene data show CDR1 as SGHVS and CDR2 as FQNEAQ. CDR3 length equals 14 residues. The V and J ends lost 4 bases and 1 base respectively, with 11 bases between them. DNA for the CDR3: TGTGCCAGCAGCTCGCTAGCGTTTTCCTACGAGCAGTACTTC. Protein product: CASSSLAFSYEQYF.

This sequence joins TRBV7-2 and TRBJ1-1, with 8 bases identical to TRBD1. The junction had 8 bases not matched to a gene; V was cut back by 2 bases and J by 9 bases. The CDR3 is 14 amino acids. Germline V CDR1 and CDR2: SGHTA, FQGNSA. The CDR3 DNA sequence: TGTGCCAGCAGCTTAAACCGGGACAGGCTAAAAGCTTTCTTT. Its translation: CASSLNRDRLKAFF. Supplemented by reference TRBV7-2 and TRBJ1-1, the full variable domain reads GAGVSQSPSNKVTEKGKDVELRCDPISGHTALYWYRQSLGQGLEFLIYFQGNSAPDKSGLPSDRFSAERTGGSVSTLTIQRTQQEDSAVYLCASSLNRDRLKAFFGQGTRLTVV.

This rearrangement joins TRBV18 to TRBJ1-2, with 8 bases identical to TRBD1. Germline values: CDR1 KGHSH, CDR2 LQKENI. With 3 bases clipped from V and 4 bases from J, the junction kept 7 bases outside the gene matches. This CDR3 spans 15 amino acids. In nucleotides, the CDR3 is TGTGCCAGCTCACCCACCGGACAGGGCCTCTATGGCTACACCTTC. Its protein product is CASSPTGQGLYGYTF.

The chain couples TRBV6-5 to TRBJ1-5; 7 bases are shared with TRBD1. Germline V gives CDR1 MNHEY, CDR2 SVGAGI. This CDR3 has 15 amino acids. Losses at the gene ends were 6 bases for V and 0 bases for J; bases not matched to a gene: 5. The CDR3 region is CASRPTGDSNQPQHF. CDR3 bases: TGTGCCAGCAGACCCACAGGGGATAGCAATCAGCCCCAGCATTTT.

The chain employs TRBV5-1 and TRBJ1-5; D remains ambiguous. Trimming took 3 bases from V and 0 from J, leaving 7 bases between them. The CDR3 length is 14 residues. The germline gives CDR1 SGHRS, CDR2 YFSETQ. CDR3 DNA sequence: TGCGCCAGCAGCTACGACGGTAGCAATCAGCCCCAGCATTTT. This encodes CASSYDGSNQPQHF.

The chain uses TRBV6-6 and TRBJ1-1; perhaps TRBD1 as D (5 bases). Germline loops: CDR1 MNHNY, CDR2 SVGAGI (reference sequence). The CDR3 has 13 amino acids. The germline V and J ends were trimmed by 6 bases and 2 bases, with 10 bases remaining between them. CDR3 in DNA: TGTGCCAGCAGCTCAGGGTCCAACACTGAAGCTTTCTTT. Translating gives CASSSGSNTEAFF.